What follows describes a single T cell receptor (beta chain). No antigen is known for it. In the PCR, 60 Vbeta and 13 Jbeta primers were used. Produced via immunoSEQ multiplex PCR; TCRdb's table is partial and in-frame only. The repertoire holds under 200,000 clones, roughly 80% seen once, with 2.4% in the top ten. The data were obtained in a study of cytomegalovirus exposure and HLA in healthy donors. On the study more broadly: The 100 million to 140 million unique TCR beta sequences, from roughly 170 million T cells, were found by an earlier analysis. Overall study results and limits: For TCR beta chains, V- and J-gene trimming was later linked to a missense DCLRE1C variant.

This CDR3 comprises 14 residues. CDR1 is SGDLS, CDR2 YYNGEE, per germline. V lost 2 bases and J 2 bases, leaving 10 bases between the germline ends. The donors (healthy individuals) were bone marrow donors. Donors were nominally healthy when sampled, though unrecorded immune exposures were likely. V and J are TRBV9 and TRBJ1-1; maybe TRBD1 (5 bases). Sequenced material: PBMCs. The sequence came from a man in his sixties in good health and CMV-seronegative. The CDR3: CASSVGGSNTEAFF. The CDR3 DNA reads TGTGCCAGCAGCGTGGGGGGGTCAAACACTGAAGCTTTCTTT. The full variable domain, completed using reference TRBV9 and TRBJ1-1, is DSGVTQTPKHLITATGQRVTLRCSPRSGDLSVYWYQQSLDQGLQFLIQYYNGEERAKGNILERFSAQQFPDLHSELNLSSLELGDSALYFCASSVGGSNTEAFFGQGTRLTVV.